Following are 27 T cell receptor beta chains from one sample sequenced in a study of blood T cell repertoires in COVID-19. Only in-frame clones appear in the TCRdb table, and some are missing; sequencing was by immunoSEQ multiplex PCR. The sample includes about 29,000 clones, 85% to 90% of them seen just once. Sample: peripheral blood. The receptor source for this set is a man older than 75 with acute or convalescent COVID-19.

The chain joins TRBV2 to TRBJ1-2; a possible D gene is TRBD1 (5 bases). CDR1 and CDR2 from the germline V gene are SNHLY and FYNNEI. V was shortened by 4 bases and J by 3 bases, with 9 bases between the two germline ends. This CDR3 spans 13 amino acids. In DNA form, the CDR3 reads TGTGCCAGCAGTGGGGGGGAGGACTATGGCTACACCTTC. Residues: CASSGGEDYGYTF.

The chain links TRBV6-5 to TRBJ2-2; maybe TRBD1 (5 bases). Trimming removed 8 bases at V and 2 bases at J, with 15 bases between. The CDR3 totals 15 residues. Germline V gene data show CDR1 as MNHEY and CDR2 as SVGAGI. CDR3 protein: CASGRVAPNTGELFF. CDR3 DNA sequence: TGTGCCAGCGGCAGGGTTGCCCCAAACACCGGGGAGCTGTTTTTT.

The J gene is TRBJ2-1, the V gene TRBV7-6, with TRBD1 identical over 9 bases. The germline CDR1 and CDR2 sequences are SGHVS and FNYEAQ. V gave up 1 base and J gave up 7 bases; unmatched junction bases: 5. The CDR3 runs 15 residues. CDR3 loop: CASSLVGTGMNEQFF. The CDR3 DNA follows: TGTGCCAGCAGCTTAGTTGGGACAGGGATGAATGAGCAGTTCTTC.

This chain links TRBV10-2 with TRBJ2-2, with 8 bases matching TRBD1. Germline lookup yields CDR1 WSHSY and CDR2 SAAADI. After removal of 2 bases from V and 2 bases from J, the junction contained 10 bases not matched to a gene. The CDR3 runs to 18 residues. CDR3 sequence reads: CASSEQGAPTFNTGELFF. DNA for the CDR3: TGCGCCAGCAGTGAGCAGGGGGCGCCCACCTTTAACACCGGGGAGCTGTTTTTT.

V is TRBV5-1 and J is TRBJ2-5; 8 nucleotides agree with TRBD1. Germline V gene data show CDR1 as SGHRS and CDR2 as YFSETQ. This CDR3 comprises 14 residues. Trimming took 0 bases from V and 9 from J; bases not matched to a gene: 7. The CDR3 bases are TGCGCCAGCAGCTTGGCCGGACAGGGACAGGCCCAGTACTTC. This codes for CASSLAGQGQAQYF.

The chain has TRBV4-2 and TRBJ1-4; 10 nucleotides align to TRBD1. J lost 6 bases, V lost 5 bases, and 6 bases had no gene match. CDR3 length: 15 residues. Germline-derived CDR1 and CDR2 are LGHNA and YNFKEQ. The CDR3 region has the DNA TGTGCCAGCAGCGCGCCTGGACAGGGGGATGAAAAACTGTTTTTT. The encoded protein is CASSAPGQGDEKLFF.

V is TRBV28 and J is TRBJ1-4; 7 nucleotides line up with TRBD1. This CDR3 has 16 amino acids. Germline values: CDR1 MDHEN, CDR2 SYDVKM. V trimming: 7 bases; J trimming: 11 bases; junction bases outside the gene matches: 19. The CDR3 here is CASTPSSAFTTGKLFF. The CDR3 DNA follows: TGTGCCAGCACCCCATCCTCCGCATTTACGACAGGGAAACTGTTTTTT.

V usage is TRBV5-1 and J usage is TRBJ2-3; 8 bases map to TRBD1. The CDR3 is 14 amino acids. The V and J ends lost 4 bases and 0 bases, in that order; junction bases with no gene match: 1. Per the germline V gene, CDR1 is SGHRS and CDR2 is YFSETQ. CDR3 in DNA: TGCGCCAGCAGCCGGGACAGGAGCACAGATACGCAGTATTTT. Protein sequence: CASSRDRSTDTQYF.

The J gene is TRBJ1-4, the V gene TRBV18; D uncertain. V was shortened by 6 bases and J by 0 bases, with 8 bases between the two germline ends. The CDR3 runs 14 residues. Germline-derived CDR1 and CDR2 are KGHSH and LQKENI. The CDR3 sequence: CASSDTATNEKLFF. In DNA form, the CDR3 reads TGTGCCAGCTCCGACACTGCAACTAATGAAAAACTGTTTTTT.

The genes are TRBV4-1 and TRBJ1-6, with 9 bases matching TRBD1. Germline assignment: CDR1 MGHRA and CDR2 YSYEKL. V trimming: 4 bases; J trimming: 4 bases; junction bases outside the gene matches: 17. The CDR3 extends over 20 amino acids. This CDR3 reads CASSPSPVNRGPIYNSPLHF. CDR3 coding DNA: TGCGCCAGCAGCCCATCGCCCGTAAACAGGGGGCCGATATATAATTCACCCCTCCACTTT.

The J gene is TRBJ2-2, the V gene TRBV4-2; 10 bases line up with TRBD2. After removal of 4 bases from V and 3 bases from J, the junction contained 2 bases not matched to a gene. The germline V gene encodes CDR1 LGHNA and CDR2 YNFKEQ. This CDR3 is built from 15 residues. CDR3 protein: CASSLLAGDTGELFF. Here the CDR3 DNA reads TGTGCCAGCAGCCTGCTAGCGGGGGACACCGGGGAGCTGTTTTTT.

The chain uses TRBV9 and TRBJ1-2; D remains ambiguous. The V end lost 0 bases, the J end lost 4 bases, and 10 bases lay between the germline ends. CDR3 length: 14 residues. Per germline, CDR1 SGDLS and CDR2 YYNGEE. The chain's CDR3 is CASSVEQISYGYTF. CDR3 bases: TGTGCCAGCAGCGTAGAACAGATCAGCTATGGCTACACCTTC.

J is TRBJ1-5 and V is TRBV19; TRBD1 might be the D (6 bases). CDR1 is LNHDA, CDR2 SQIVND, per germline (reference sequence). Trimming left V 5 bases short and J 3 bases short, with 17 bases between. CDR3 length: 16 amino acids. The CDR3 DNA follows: TGTGCCAGTAGTCTGACCTTGACAGGTATCAATCAGCCCCAGCATTTT. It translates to CASSLTLTGINQPQHF.

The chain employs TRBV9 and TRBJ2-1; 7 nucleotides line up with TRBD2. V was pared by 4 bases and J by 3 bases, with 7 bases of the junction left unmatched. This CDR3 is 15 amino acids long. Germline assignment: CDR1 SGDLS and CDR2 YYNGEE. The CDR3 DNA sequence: TGTGCCAGCAGCCCTCGGGACTATGACTACAATGAGCAGTTCTTC. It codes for CASSPRDYDYNEQFF. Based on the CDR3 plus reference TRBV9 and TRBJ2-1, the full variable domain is DSGVTQTPKHLITATGQRVTLRCSPRSGDLSVYWYQQSLDQGLQFLIQYYNGEERAKGNILERFSAQQFPDLHSELNLSSLELGDSALYFCASSPRDYDYNEQFFGPGTRLTVL.

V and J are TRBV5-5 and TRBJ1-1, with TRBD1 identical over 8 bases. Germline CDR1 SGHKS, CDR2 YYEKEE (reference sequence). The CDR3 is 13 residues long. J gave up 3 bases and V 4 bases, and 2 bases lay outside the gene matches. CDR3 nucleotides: TGTGCCAGCAGCCGACAGGGGTACACTGAAGCTTTCTTT. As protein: CASSRQGYTEAFF. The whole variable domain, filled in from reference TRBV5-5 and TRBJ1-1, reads DAGVTQSPTHLIKTRGQQVTLRCSPISGHKSVSWYQQVLGQGPQFIFQYYEKEERGRGNFPDRFSARQFPNYSSELNVNALLLGDSALYLCASSRQGYTEAFFGQGTRLTVV.

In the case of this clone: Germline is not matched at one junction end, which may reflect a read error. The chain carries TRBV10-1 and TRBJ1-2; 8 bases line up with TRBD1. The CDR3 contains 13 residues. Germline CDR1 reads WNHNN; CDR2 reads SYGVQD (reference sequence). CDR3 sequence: CASSASTGERTIF. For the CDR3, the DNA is TGCGCCAGCAGTGCTTCGACAGGGGAGAGAACTATCTTC.

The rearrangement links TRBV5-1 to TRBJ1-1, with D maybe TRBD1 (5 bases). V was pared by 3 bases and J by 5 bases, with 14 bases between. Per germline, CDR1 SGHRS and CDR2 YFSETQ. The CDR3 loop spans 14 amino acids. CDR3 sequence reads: CASSSLGGMTEAFF. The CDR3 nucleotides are TGCGCCAGCAGCTCCCTCGGGGGAATGACTGAAGCTTTCTTT.

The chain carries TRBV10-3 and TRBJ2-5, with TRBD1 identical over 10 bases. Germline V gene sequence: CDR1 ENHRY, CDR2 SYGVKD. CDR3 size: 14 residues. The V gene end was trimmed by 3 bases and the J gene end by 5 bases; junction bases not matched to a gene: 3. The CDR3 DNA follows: TGTGCCATCAGTGATCGACAGGGGGCTGAGACCCAGTACTTC. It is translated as CAISDRQGAETQYF.

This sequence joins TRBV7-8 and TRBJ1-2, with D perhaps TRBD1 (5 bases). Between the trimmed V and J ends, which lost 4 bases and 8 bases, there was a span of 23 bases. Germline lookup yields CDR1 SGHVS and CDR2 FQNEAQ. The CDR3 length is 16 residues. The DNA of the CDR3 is TGTGCCAGCAGCTCGCAGAGACAGTTGGGCGTAGGGGGCTACACCTTC. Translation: CASSSQRQLGVGGYTF.

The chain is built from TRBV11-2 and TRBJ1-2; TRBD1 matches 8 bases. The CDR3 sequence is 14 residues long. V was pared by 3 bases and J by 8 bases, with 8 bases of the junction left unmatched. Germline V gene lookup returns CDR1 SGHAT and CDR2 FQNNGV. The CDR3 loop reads CASSFGRQGRGYTF. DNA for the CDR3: TGTGCCAGCAGCTTTGGCCGACAGGGGCGAGGCTACACCTTC. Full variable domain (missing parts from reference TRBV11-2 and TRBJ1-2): EAGVAQSPRYKIIEKRQSVAFWCNPISGHATLYWYQQILGQGPKLLIQFQNNGVVDDSQLPKDRFSAERLKGVDSTLKIQPAKLEDSAVYLCASSFGRQGRGYTFGSGTRLTVV.

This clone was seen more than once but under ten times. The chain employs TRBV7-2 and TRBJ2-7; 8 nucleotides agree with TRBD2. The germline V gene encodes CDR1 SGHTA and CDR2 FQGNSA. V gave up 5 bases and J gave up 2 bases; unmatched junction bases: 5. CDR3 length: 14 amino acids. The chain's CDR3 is CASSPGGMTYEQYF. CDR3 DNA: TGTGCCAGCAGCCCGGGGGGGATGACCTACGAGCAGTACTTC.

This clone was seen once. In DNA form, the CDR3 reads TGTGCCAGTAGGGAAAGGGGCTATGGCTACACCTTC. Residues: CASRERGYGYTF. The chain has TRBV27 and TRBJ1-2, with a tentative D call TRBD1 (5 bases). The germline V and J ends were trimmed by 9 bases and 4 bases, with 12 bases remaining between them. Germline V gene lookup returns CDR1 MNHEY and CDR2 SMNVEV (reference sequence). This CDR3 contains 12 residues.

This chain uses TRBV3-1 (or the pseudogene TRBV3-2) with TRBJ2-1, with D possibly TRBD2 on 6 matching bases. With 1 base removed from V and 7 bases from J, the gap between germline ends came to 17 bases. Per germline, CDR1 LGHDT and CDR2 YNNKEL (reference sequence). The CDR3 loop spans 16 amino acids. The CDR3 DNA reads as TGTGCCAGCAGCCAAGGGAGGGCGTCGGGACGAAATGAGCAGTTCTTC. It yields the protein CASSQGRASGRNEQFF.

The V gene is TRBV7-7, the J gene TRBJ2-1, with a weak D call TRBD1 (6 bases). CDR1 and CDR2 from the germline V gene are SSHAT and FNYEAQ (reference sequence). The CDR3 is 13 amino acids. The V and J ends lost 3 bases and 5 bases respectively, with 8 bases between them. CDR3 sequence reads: CASSLDSNNEQFF. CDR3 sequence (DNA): TGTGCCAGCAGCTTGGACAGTAACAATGAGCAGTTCTTC.

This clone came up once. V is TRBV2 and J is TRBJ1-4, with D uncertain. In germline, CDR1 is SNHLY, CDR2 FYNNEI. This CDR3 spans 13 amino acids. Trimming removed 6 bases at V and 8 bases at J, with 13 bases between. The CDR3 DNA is TGTGCCAGCAGGTGGGCCGACCGGGAAAAACTGTTTTTT. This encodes CASRWADREKLFF.

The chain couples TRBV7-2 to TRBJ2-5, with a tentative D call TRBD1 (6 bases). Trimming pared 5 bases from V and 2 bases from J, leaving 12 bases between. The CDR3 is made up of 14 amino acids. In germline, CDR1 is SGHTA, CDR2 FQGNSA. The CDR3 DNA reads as TGTGCCAGCAGCATACAGGGTGGACAAGAGACCCAGTACTTC. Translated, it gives CASSIQGGQETQYF.

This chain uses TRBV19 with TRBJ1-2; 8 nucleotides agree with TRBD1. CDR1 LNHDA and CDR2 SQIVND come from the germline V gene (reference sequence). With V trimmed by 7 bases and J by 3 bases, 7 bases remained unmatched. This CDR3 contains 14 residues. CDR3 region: CASTSDREDYGYTF. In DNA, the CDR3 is TGTGCCAGTACCTCGGACAGGGAGGACTATGGCTACACCTTC. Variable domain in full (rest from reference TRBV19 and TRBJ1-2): DGGITQSPKYLFRKEGQNVTLSCEQNLNHDAMYWYRQDPGQGLRLIYYSQIVNDFQKGDIAEGYSVSREKKESFPLTVTSAQKNPTAFYLCASTSDREDYGYTFGSGTRLTVV.